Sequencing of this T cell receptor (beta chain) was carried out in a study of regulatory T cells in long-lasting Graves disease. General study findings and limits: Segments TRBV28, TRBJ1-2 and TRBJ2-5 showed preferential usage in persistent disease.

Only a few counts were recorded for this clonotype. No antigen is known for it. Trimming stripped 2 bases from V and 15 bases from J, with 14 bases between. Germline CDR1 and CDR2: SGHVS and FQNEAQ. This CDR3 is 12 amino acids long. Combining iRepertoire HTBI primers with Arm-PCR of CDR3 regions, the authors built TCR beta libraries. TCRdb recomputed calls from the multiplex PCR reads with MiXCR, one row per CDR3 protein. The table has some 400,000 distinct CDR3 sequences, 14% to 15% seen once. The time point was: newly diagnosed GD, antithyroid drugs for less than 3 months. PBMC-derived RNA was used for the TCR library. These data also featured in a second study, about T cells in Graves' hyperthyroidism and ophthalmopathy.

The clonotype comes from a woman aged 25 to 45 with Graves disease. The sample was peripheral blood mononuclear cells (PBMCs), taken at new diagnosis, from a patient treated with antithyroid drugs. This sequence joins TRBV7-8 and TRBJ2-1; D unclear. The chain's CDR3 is CASSLSIDRRFF. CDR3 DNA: TGTGCCAGCAGCTTAAGTATTGACCGCAGGTTCTTC.